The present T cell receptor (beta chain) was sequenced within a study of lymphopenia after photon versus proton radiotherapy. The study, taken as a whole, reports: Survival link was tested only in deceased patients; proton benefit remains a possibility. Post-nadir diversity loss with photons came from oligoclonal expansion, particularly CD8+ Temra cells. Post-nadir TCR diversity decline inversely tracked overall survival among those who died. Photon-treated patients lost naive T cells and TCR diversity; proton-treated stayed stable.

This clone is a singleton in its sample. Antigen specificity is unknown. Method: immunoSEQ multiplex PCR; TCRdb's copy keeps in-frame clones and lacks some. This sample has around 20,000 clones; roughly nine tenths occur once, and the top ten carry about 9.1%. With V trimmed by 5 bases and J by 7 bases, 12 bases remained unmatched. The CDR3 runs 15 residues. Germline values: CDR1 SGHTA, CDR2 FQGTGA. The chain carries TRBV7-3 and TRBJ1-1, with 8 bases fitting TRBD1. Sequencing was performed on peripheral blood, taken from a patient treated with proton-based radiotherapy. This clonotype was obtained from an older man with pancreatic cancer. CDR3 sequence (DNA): TGTGCCAGCAGCCCGGGACCGACAGGGGTCCGTGAAGCTTTCTTT. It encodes CASSPGPTGVREAFF.